This T cell receptor (beta chain) was retrieved from a study of radiotherapy plus CTLA-4 blockade in lung cancer. Findings and caveats of the study: Peripheral blood showed expansion of tumor-derived TCR clones after radiotherapy and ipilimumab.

Produced via immunoSEQ multiplex PCR; TCRdb's table is partial and in-frame only. The table shows around 45,000 clones, with around 76% occurring only once. Concerning this clone: The target antigen is unknown.

The CDR3 spans 14 residues. The germline gives CDR1 SGHTA, CDR2 FQGTGA. The V gene end was trimmed by 5 bases and the J gene end by 0 bases; junction bases not matched to a gene: 1. In chemo-refractory metastatic non-small-cell lung cancer, patients got ipilimumab CTLA-4 blockade together with focal radiation. V is TRBV7-3 and J is TRBJ1-3; 7 bases align to TRBD1. This TCR was sampled from a human donor with non-small cell lung cancer who had stable disease on radiotherapy plus ipilimumab. The sample was peripheral blood, taken from a patient treated with radiotherapy plus ipilimumab. CDR3 sequence reads: CASSRDSSGNTIYF. The CDR3 nucleotides read TGTGCCAGCAGCCGGGACAGCTCTGGAAACACCATATATTTT.